This T cell receptor beta chain is drawn from a study of Tregs in tolerant kidney transplant recipients. Assay used: immunoSEQ multiplex PCR; TCRdb lists only in-frame clones, some missing. The sample has around 52,000 clones, 83% seen once. The sequencing sample was made of CD4+ T cells from blood. The origin of this receptor is a human donor in good health.

The CDR3 region is CASSIWLAGGPYEQYF. For the CDR3, the DNA is TGTGCCAGTAGTATATGGCTAGCGGGGGGACCCTACGAGCAGTACTTC. The gene calls are TRBV19 and TRBJ2-7, with TRBD2 identical over 11 bases. In germline, CDR1 is LNHDA, CDR2 SQIVND (reference sequence). The CDR3 sequence is 16 residues long. The trim removed 2 bases at V and 2 bases at J, leaving 5 bases unmatched.